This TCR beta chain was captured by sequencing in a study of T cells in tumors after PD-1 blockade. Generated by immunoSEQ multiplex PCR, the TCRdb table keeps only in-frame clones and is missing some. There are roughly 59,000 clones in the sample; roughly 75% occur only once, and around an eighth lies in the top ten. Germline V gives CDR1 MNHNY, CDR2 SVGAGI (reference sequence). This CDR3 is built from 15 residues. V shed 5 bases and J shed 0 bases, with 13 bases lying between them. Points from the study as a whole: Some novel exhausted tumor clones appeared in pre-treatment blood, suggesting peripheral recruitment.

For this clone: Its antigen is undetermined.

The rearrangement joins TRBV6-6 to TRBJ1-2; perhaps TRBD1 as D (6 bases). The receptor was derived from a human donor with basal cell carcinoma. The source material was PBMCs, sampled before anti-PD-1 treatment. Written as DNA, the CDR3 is TGTGCCAGCAGTGGCGGACAGACTCCTAACTATGGCTACACCTTC. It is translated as CASSGGQTPNYGYTF.